Listed here is a single T cell receptor (beta chain). Its binding antigen is unknown. Within one base of it there is no much larger clone, and no base qualities were kept. Interpreted using the paper, the time point label stands for: roughly 27 days on oral tofacitinib. Interpreted using the paper, the treatment or condition label stands for: oral pan-JAK inhibitor, 5-10 mg twice daily. From alopecia areata patients, peripheral blood was collected along with lesional scalp punch biopsies. PBMCs were separated by density centrifugation and stained for CD3, CD4 and CD8, after which CD4+ and CD8+ T cells were sorted on a FACSAria. Germline trimming amounts to 6 bases on V and 3 bases on J, with 8 as the count of junction bases outside the gene matches. The CDR3 spans 14 residues, from the cysteine through the phenylalanine. The kept DNA is CDR3 alone, 42 bases in frame from the first base. From a lookup of the germline V gene, CDR1 and CDR2 are SQVTM and ANQGSEA.

The sample originates from a study of CD8+ T cells in alopecia areata (dated by TCRdb to 2016 to 2019). In terms of the full investigation: Treated patients were enrolled in an open-label pilot trial of oral tofacitinib at 5 to 10 mg twice daily for moderate-to-severe alopecia areata. Tofacitinib was administered for 6 to 18 months, and 6 months of follow-up off drug were then conducted to assess delayed response and recurrence. For the treated patients, the SALT score, which quantifies what percentage of scalp surface area is affected, served as the measure of disease severity. To study T cell clonal expansion in alopecia areata, the researchers applied high-throughput TCRbeta sequencing to both the C3H/HeJ mouse model and human patients. Human TCRbeta sequencing covered scalp tissue and sorted CD4+ and CD8+ peripheral blood T cells from patchy and totalis/universalis alopecia areata patients and healthy controls. Biopsies were taken from tofacitinib-treated patients at baseline and again at 4 and 24 weeks into treatment, and several of those patients also had a later scalp biopsy. Scalp clonality was compared among normal scalp (n=4), patchy alopecia areata scalp (n=8), and alopecia totalis/universalis scalp (n=8). RNA was obtained with the PAXgene miRNA kit for fixed scalp, the miRNeasy kit for PBMCs, and the RNeasy kit for mouse skin. TCRbeta CDR3 regions were amplified by immunoSEQ multiplex PCR with 35 Vbeta forward and 13 Jbeta reverse primers. The study at large found these results: Scalp clonality and the number of expanded CD8+ clones among the top 100 scalp clones were significantly decreased by tofacitinib. Unlike mouse skin, which is dominated by gammadelta T cells, normal human skin has resident alphabeta T cells that are also sequenced, and this complicates analysis of the scalp TCR repertoire. Higher clonality and more expanded CD8+ clones were observed in lesional scalp than in normal scalp, particularly in alopecia totalis/universalis, a finding suggestive of antigenic drive. Because the treated cohort was small and had just a single nonresponder, larger studies are needed to establish links between baseline CD8+ expansion and response. During tofacitinib treatment, many expanded lesional clones stuck around in both scalp and blood, and this persistence may partly explain why relapse happens after treatment is stopped. Compared with mice, TCR sequences shared between patients were less clear, possibly partly because of HLA diversity across the patient population.

The library was produced with the immunoSEQ multiplex PCR assay. RNA was extracted from all samples and reverse transcribed into cDNA, which served as template for TCR sequencing. First-strand cDNA was synthesized with SuperScript III using a 2:1 mix of oligo-dT and random hexamers. A synthetic immune receptor repertoire was used to assess amplification bias, and residual bias was removed computationally. Regarding the original processing steps: Raw reads were preprocessed for error removal, and CDR3 was defined according to IMGT conventions as running from the conserved cysteine to phenylalanine. Clonality was computed by normalizing Shannon entropy by log2 of the number of productive unique TCRs and subtracting the result from 1. CD4 or CD8 identity of scalp clones was inferred by cross-referencing scalp TCRbeta sequences with sorted blood CD4 and CD8 repertoires. TCRdb re-hosts the immuneACCESS table, in-frame sequences only. Its copies lack some clones; in the studies checked, an unresolved V gene accounts for under half of them, and the cause for the rest is not known. D and trimming come from the DNA, and the V and J calls and clone size come from that table. The sample includes some 200,000 clones, with 50% to 60% observed a single time. Of the sample, around 1.4% is held by the ten largest clones.

The sequence was obtained from a human donor with alopecia areata. The sequence is built from TRBV29-1 and TRBJ2-7; 10 central bases correspond to TRBD1. Here the sequenced sample was CD4+ T cells sorted from blood, taken at week 4, from a patient treated with tofacitinib. The bases read TGCAGCGTAGCCGGGACAGGGGACGTCTACGAGCAGTACTTC. This sequence encodes CSVAGTGDVYEQYF.